These T cell receptor beta chains were read from a single sample in a study of shared clonotypes between healthy human individuals. Profiled with immunoSEQ multiplex PCR; TCRdb holds only in-frame clones, not every one. The sample carries a few million clones, about nine tenths recorded once. The sequenced material came from naive CD4+ T cells from PBMCs. The receptor set was obtained from a man between 18 and 29 years old in good health. Some clones in this sample may be carry-over from other donors' samples. CDR3s include the opening cysteine and the closing phenylalanine or tryptophan. A D gene is named only where the DNA matches it firmly.

D gene	V gene	J gene	CDR3 protein	CDR3 DNA
NA	TRBV5-1	TRBJ2-2	CASSLSGPRTNTGELFF	TGCGCCAGCAGCTTGAGTGGGCCGAGGACGAACACCGGGGAGCTGTTTTTT
TRBD1	TRBV5-1	TRBJ2-7	CASSRGTGDYEQYF	TGCGCCAGCAGCCGCGGGACAGGGGACTACGAGCAGTACTTC
TRBD1	TRBV7-9	TRBJ1-6	CASSLEAGGNSPLHF	TGTGCCAGCAGTCTAGAGGCAGGGGGTAATTCACCCCTCCACTTT
TRBD2	TRBV2	TRBJ2-3	CASSGGSPDTQYF	TGTGCCAGCAGTGGCGGGAGCCCAGATACGCAGTATTTT
NA	TRBV5-4	TRBJ1-2	CASSLAGKEGTSRSFF	TGTGCCAGCAGCTTGGCGGGCAAGGAGGGGACTAGCCGATCCTTCTTC
NA	TRBV28	TRBJ1-1	CASSRLGQPSNTEAFF	TGTGCCAGCAGCCGACTAGGACAGCCATCGAACACTGAAGCTTTCTTT
NA	TRBV19	TRBJ1-5	CASSTIDRQASNQPQHF	TGTGCCAGTAGTACCATTGATCGACAGGCTAGCAATCAGCCCCAGCATTTT
TRBD2	TRBV7-9	TRBJ2-3	CASSRRASGRRTDTQYF	TGTGCCAGCAGCAGGCGGGCTAGCGGGAGGAGAACAGATACGCAGTATTTT
NA	TRBV28	TRBJ2-7	CASSLYSYEQYF	TGTGCCAGCAGTTTATATTCATACGAGCAGTACTTC
NA	TRBV6-4	TRBJ1-2	CASSDPGYYGYTF	TGTGCCAGCAGTGATCCCGGATACTATGGCTACACCTTC
NA	TRBV6-5	TRBJ1-5	CASSYNRDTQPQHF	TGTGCCAGCAGTTACAACAGGGATACTCAGCCCCAGCATTTT